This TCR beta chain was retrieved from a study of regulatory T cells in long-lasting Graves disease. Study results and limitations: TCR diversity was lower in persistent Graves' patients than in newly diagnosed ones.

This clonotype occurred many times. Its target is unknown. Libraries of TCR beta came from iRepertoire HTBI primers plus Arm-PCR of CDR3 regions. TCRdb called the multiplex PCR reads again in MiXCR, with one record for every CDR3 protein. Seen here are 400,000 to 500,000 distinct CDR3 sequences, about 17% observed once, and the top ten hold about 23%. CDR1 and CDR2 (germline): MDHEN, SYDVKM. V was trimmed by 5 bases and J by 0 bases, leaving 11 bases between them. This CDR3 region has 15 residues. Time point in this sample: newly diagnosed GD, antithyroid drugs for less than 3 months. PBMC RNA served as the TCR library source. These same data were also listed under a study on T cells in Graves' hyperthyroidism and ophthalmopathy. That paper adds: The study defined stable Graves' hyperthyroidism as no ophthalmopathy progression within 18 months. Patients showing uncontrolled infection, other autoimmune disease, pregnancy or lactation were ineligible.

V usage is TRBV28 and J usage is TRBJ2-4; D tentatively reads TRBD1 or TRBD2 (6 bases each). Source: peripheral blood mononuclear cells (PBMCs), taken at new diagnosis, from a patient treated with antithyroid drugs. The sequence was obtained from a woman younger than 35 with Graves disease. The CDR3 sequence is CASSIQGGAKNIQYF. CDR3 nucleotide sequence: TGTGCCAGCAGTATACAGGGAGGAGCCAAAAACATTCAGTACTTC.